These T cell receptor beta chains were read from a single sample in a study of blood T cell repertoires in COVID-19. Profiling relied on immunoSEQ multiplex PCR, and the TCRdb table lists in-frame clones only, not all of them. The data show around 72,000 clones, with approximately 88% seen just once and roughly 7% held by the top ten. Sequencing was performed on peripheral blood. The receptors here all came from a woman aged 45-65 years with acute or convalescent COVID-19. Each CDR3 is given with its conserved first and last residue. D genes are given only for firm matches.

v_call: TRBV30; d_call: -; j_call: TRBJ1-5; cdr3_nt: TGTGCCTGGAGTTCAGGGGCTCAGCCCCAGCATTTT; cdr3_aa: CAWSSGAQPQHF
v_call: TRBV6-2/TRBV6-3; d_call: TRBD1; j_call: TRBJ2-7; cdr3_nt: TGTGCCAGCAGTTGGACAGGGGGCCCCAACGAGCAGTACTTC; cdr3_aa: CASSWTGGPNEQYF
v_call: TRBV19; d_call: TRBD1; j_call: TRBJ2-6; cdr3_nt: TGTGCCAGTACCCCGGGACAGGCTAGATCTGGGGCCAACGTCCTGACTTTC; cdr3_aa: CASTPGQARSGANVLTF
v_call: TRBV23-1; d_call: TRBD1; j_call: TRBJ1-2; cdr3_nt: TGCGCCAGCAGAATAAACAGGGGCGATGGCTACACCTTC; cdr3_aa: CASRINRGDGYTF
v_call: TRBV3-1/TRBV3-2; d_call: TRBD1; j_call: TRBJ1-3; cdr3_nt: TGTGCCAGCAGCTACGGGACAGGGTCTGGAAACACCATATATTTT; cdr3_aa: CASSYGTGSGNTIYF
v_call: TRBV7-2; d_call: -; j_call: TRBJ2-7; cdr3_nt: TGTGCCAGCAGCGAATTTTCCGCCCCTGGCGGAACCTACGAGCAGTACTTC; cdr3_aa: CASSEFSAPGGTYEQYF
v_call: TRBV5-8; d_call: -; j_call: TRBJ1-1; cdr3_nt: TGTGCCAGCAGCTTCACAGGGAAACAGGCTGAAGCTTTCTTT; cdr3_aa: CASSFTGKQAEAFF
v_call: TRBV15; d_call: -; j_call: TRBJ1-2; cdr3_nt: TGTGCCACCAGCCCCAAATCGGCACTAAATGGCTACACCTTC; cdr3_aa: CATSPKSALNGYTF
v_call: TRBV30; d_call: -; j_call: TRBJ1-4; cdr3_nt: TGTGCCTGGAGAGTCATCGGAGGAAATGAAAAACTGTTTTTT; cdr3_aa: CAWRVIGGNEKLFF
v_call: TRBV7-9; d_call: -; j_call: TRBJ1-3; cdr3_nt: TGTGCCATCTCCGAGGGGGTTTATGGAAACACCATATATTTT; cdr3_aa: CAISEGVYGNTIYF
v_call: TRBV24-1; d_call: TRBD1; j_call: TRBJ2-7; cdr3_nt: TGTGCCACCAGTGATTCGTCGGGACAGGCAAGGGAGCAGTACTTC; cdr3_aa: CATSDSSGQAREQYF
v_call: TRBV3-1/TRBV3-2; d_call: TRBD1; j_call: TRBJ1-1; cdr3_nt: TGTGCCAGCAGCCAAGGCAAAGGGGGCCCGGACACTGAAGCTTTCTTT; cdr3_aa: CASSQGKGGPDTEAFF
v_call: TRBV9; d_call: -; j_call: TRBJ1-3; cdr3_nt: TGTGCCAGCAGCGCTGGAGACTTCTCTGGAAACACCATATATTTT; cdr3_aa: CASSAGDFSGNTIYF
v_call: TRBV28; d_call: -; j_call: TRBJ2-7; cdr3_nt: TGTGCCAGCGGAGTCGCAGGGCCCTCCTACGAGCAGTACTTC; cdr3_aa: CASGVAGPSYEQYF
v_call: TRBV15; d_call: -; j_call: TRBJ1-5; cdr3_nt: TGTGCCACCAGCAGAGATAGGGCCGCCGACAGGAGCAATCAGCCCCAGCATTTT; cdr3_aa: CATSRDRAADRSNQPQHF
v_call: TRBV4-3; d_call: -; j_call: TRBJ1-4; cdr3_nt: TGCGCCAGCAGCCAAGATCTAGAGGTGTCAGCTACTGAACGAGGAAAACTGTTTTTT; cdr3_aa: CASSQDLEVSATERGKLFF
v_call: TRBV7-2; d_call: TRBD2; j_call: TRBJ2-7; cdr3_nt: TGTGCCAGCAGCTTAGAGACCACCGGGACTAGCGTATCCTACGAGCAGTACTTC; cdr3_aa: CASSLETTGTSVSYEQYF